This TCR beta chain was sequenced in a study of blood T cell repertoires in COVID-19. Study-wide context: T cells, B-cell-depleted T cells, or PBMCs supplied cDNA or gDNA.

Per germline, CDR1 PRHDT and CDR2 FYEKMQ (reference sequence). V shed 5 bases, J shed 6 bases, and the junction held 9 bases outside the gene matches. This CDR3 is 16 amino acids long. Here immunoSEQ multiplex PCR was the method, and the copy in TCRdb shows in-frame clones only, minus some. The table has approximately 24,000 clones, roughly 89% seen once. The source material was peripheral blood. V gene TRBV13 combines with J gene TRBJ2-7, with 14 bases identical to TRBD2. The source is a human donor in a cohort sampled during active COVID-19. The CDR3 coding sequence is TGTGCCAGCAGCCCCCGACTAGCGGGAGGGAATGTCGAGCAGTACTTC. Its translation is CASSPRLAGGNVEQYF.